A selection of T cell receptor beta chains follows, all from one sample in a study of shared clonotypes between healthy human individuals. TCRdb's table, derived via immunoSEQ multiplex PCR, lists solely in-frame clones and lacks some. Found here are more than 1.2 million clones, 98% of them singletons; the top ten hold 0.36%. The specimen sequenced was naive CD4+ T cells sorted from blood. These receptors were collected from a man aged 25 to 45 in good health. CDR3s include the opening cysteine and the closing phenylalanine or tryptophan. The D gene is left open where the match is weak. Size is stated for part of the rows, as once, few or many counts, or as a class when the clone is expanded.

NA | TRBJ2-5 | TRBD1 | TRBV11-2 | TGTGCCAGCAGCTTCCTTCCCGGGACAGGGGAAGAAGGGACCCAGTACTTC | CASSFLPGTGEEGTQYF
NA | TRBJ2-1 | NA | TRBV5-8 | TGTGCCAGCAGCTTCATGCGGGATTACAATGAGCAGTTCTTC | CASSFMRDYNEQFF
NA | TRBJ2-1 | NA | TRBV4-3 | TGCGCCAGCAGCCAGCGTACCGTTGGCAACCACAATGAGCAGTTCTTC | CASSQRTVGNHNEQFF
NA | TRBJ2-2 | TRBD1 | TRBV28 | TGTGCCAGCAGTTTATGGGGGACAGTAACCACCGGGGAGCTGTTTTTT | CASSLWGTVTTGELFF
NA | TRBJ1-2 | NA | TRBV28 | TGTGCCAGCAGTTTACCCCCTGGAGGGGGCTACACCTTC | CASSLPPGGGYTF
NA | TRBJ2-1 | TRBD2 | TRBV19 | TGTGCCAGTACTCTCCTAGCGGCCTCCTACAATGAGCAGTTCTTC | CASTLLAASYNEQFF
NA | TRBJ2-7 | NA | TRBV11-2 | TGTGCCAGCAGCTTAGGATTATTAAGGAAGGCACCGAGCTCCTACGAGCAGTACTTC | CASSLGLLRKAPSSYEQYF
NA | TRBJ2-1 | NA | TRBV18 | TGTGCCAGCTCACCACCGCCTCGGCAGGGGTACAATGAGCAGTTCTTC | CASSPPPRQGYNEQFF
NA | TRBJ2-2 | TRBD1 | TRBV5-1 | TGCGCCAGCAGCCGGGACAGGGGTAACGGGGAGCTGTTTTTT | CASSRDRGNGELFF
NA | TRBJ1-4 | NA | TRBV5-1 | TGCGCCAGCGCCCTTGGGGTCCCCGAAGAAAAACTGTTTTTT | CASALGVPEEKLFF
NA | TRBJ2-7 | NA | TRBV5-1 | TGCGCCAGCAGCTTGGCCTCGGAATCCGAGCAGTACTTC | CASSLASESEQYF
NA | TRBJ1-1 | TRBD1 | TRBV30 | TGTGCCTGGGGGACAGGAACCATTGAAGCTTTCTTT | CAWGTGTIEAFF
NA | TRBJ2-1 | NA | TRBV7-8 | TGTGCCAGCAGCCGAGATACCCTAACTAGCACTGAGCAGTTCTTC | CASSRDTLTSTEQFF
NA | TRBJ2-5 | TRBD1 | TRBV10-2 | TGCGCCAGCAGAACGATAGGACAGGGATTAGAGACCCAGTACTTC | CASRTIGQGLETQYF
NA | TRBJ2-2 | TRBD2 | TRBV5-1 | TGCGCCAGCAGCTTCTCGGGGGGTCCTACGGAGCTGTTTTTT | CASSFSGGPTELFF
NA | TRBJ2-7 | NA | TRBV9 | TGTGCCAGCAGCGTAGGTGCCGGCAGCTCCTACGAGCAGTACTTC | CASSVGAGSSYEQYF
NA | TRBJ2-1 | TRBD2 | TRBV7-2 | TGTGCCAGCAGCTCATGGACTAGCGGAGACAATGAGCAGTTCTTC | CASSSWTSGDNEQFF
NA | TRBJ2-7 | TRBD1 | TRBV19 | TGTGCCAGTAGGATAAGGACAGGGGACAACTACGAGCAGTACTTC | CASRIRTGDNYEQYF
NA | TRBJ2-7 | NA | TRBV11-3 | TGTGCCAGCAGCTTAGGCCCCGACTACTACGAGCAGTACTTC | CASSLGPDYYEQYF
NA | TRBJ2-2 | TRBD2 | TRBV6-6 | TGTGCCAGCAGCCGACTAGCGGGAGGGCCAGGAGGGGAGCTGTTTTTT | CASSRLAGGPGGELFF
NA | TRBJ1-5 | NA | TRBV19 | TGTGCCAGTAAAACCCTCGGGACGTCGTATAGCAATCAGCCCCAGCATTTT | CASKTLGTSYSNQPQHF
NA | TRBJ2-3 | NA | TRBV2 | TGTGCCAGCAGCGCCCGTGGGACAGATACGCAGTATTTT | CASSARGTDTQYF
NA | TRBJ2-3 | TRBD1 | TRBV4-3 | TGCGCCAGCAGCCAAGAGGGGACAGTTTTTGATACGCAGTATTTT | CASSQEGTVFDTQYF
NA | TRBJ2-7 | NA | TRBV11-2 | TGTGCCAGCAGCTTAGTCGGGGCACGGGCCTACGAGCAGTACTTC | CASSLVGARAYEQYF
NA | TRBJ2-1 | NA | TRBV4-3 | TGCGCCAGCAGCCAAGATTCCGAGGGCAGCTCCTACAATGAGCAGTTCTTC | CASSQDSEGSSYNEQFF
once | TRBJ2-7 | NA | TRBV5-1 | TGCGCCAGCAGCTTGAATGCTGGCGCCCTCGGGATCTACGAGCAGTACTTC | CASSLNAGALGIYEQYF
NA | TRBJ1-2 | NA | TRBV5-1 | TGCGCCAGCAGCCTCGAAGGGTCTAATCGGGGCTACACCTTC | CASSLEGSNRGYTF
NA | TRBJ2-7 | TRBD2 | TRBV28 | TGTGCCAGCAGTTTATTCCTAGCGGGAGGGCCGGGGGAGCAGTACTTC | CASSLFLAGGPGEQYF
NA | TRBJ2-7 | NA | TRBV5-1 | TGCGCCAGCAGCTTGTCAGGGGATCCCGTCTCCTACGAGCAGTACTTC | CASSLSGDPVSYEQYF
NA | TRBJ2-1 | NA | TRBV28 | TGTGCCAGCAGTTCGGCTCCTAGCTCCTACAATGAGCAGTTCTTC | CASSSAPSSYNEQFF
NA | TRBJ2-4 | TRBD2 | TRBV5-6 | TGTGCCAGCAGCTTCAGGACTAGCGGGAGGGTAGTGGCCAAAAACATTCAGTACTTC | CASSFRTSGRVVAKNIQYF
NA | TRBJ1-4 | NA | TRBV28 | TGTGCCAGCAGTTTATTAGGGCAGGGTCGTGAAAAACTGTTTTTT | CASSLLGQGREKLFF
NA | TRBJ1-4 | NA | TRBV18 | TGTGCCAGCTCAGCTCTGGGGAAGACTAATGAAAAACTGTTTTTT | CASSALGKTNEKLFF
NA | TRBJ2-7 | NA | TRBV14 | TGTGCCAGCAGCCAAACCTACGAGCAGTACTTC | CASSQTYEQYF
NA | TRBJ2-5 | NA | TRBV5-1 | TGCGCCAGCAGCCGGACAGGGAGGGCGGAGACCCAGTACTTC | CASSRTGRAETQYF
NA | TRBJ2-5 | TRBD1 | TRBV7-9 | TGTGCCAGCAGCTTTTACCGGGACAGCCAAGAGACCCAGTACTTC | CASSFYRDSQETQYF
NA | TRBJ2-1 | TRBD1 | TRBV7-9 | TGTGCCAGCAGCCCGGGGACAGGGGGCGTTTTTGGGAGTGAGCAGTTCTTC | CASSPGTGGVFGSEQFF
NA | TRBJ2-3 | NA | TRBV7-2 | TGTGCCAGCAGCTTAAACCCGGGGGATACGCAGTATTTT | CASSLNPGDTQYF
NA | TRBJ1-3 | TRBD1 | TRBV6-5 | TGTGCCAGCAGAAAGGACAGGGTTACTGGAAACACCATATATTTT | CASRKDRVTGNTIYF
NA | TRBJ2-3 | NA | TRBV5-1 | TGCGCCAGCAGCCCGGGTAGAACAGACACAGATACGCAGTATTTT | CASSPGRTDTDTQYF
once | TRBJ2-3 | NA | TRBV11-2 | TGTGCCAGCAGTCCCGAGGGGTCTAGCACAGATACGCAGTATTTT | CASSPEGSSTDTQYF
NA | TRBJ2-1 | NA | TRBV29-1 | TGCAGCACTCCATTGGCTTACTCCTACAATGAGCAGTTCTTC | CSTPLAYSYNEQFF
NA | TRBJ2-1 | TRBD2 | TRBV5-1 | TGCGCCAGCAGCCACACTAGCGGGACCACCTACAATGAGCAGTTCTTC | CASSHTSGTTYNEQFF
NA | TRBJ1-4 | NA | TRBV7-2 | TGTGCCAGCAGCTTAGTTAGTGAAAAACTGTTTTTT | CASSLVSEKLFF
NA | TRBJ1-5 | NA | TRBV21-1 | TGTGCCAGCAGCAATCGGGGGTCGCAGGATCTTCAGCCCCAGCATTTT | CASSNRGSQDLQPQHF
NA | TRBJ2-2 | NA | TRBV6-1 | TGTGCCAGCAGTGAAACAGGGTTGAACTCCGGGGAGCTGTTTTTT | CASSETGLNSGELFF
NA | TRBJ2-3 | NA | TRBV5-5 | TGTGCCAGCAGCTTGGGGCCCACAGATACGCAGTATTTT | CASSLGPTDTQYF
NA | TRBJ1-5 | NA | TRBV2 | TGTGCCAGCAGGACAGGAGCTCAGCCCCAGCATTTT | CASRTGAQPQHF
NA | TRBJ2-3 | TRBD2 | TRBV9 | TGTGCCAGCAGCGTACTAGCGGGAGTCGATCTCACAGATACGCAGTATTTT | CASSVLAGVDLTDTQYF
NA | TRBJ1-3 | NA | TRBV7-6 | TGTGCCAGCAGCTTAGAGCCCGGCAAGACAACTGGAAACACCATATATTTT | CASSLEPGKTTGNTIYF
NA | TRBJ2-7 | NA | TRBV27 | TGTGCCAGCAGCTTACAGGGTTTCGGCGAGCAGTACTTC | CASSLQGFGEQYF
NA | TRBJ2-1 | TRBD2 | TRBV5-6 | TGTGCCAGCAGCTTGGTTGCTAGCGGGCGGGATCTCAATGAGCAGTTCTTC | CASSLVASGRDLNEQFF
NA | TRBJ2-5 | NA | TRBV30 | TGTGCCTGGAGTGTATGGGAGACCCAGTACTTC | CAWSVWETQYF
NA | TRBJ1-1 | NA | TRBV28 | TGTGCCAGCAGTTTTGGGGGCTCGGCGGGCACTGAAGCTTTCTTT | CASSFGGSAGTEAFF
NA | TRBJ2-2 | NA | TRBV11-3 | TGTGCCAGCAGCTTAGCTGCCAACACCGGGGAGCTGTTTTTT | CASSLAANTGELFF
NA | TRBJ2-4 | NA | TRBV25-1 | TGTGCCAGCAGTGGCCCGGACAGACAAAACATTCAGTACTTC | CASSGPDRQNIQYF